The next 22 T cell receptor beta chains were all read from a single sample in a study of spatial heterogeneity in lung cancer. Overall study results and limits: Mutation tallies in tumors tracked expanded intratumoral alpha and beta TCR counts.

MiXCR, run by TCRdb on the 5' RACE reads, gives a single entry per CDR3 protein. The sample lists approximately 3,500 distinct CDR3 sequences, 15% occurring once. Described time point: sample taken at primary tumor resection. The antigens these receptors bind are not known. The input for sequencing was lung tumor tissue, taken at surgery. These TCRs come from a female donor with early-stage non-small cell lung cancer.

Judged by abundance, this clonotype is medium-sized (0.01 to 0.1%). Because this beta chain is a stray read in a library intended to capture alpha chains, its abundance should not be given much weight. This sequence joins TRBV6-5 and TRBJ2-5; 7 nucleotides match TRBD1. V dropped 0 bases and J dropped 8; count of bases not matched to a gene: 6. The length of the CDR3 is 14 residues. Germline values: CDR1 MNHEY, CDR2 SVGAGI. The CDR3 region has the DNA TGTGCCAGCAGTTACTCCGACAGGGTAGGAACCCAGTACTTC. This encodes CASSYSDRVGTQYF.

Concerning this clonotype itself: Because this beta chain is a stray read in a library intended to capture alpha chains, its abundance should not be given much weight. The CDR3 nucleotides read TGTGCCAGTAGTACCCCGGGACAGGCTTTGAATGAAAAACTGTTTTTT. Its protein is CASSTPGQALNEKLFF. The chain uses TRBV19 and TRBJ1-4; 8 nucleotides line up with TRBD1. The CDR3 runs to 16 residues. Trimming at V came to 4 bases and at J to 5 bases, leaving 9 bases not matched to a gene. Germline V gene sequence: CDR1 LNHDA, CDR2 SQIVND (reference sequence). Based on the CDR3 plus reference TRBV19 and TRBJ1-4, the full variable domain is DGGITQSPKYLFRKEGQNVTLSCEQNLNHDAMYWYRQDPGQGLRLIYYSQIVNDFQKGDIAEGYSVSREKKESFPLTVTSAQKNPTAFYLCASSTPGQALNEKLFFGSGTQLSVL.

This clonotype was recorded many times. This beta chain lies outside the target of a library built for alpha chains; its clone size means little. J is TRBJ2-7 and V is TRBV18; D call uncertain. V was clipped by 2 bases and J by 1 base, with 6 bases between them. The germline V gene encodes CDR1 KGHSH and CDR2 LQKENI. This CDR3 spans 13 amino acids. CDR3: CASSPTVSYEQYF. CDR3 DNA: TGTGCCAGCTCACCAACAGTTTCCTACGAGCAGTACTTC.

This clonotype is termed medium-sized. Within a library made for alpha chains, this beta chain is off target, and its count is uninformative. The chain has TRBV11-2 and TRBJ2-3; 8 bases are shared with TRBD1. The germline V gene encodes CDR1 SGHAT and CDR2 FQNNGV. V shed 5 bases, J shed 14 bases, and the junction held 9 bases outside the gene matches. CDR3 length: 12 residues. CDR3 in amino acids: CASSPGGGGPYF. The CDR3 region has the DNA TGTGCCAGCAGCCCAGGGGGCGGCGGGCCGTATTTT.

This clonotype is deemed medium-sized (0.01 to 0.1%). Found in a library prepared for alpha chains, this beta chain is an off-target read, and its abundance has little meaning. CDR3 sequence: CASSFDTWGAETQYF. The CDR3 coding sequence is TGTGCCAGCAGTTTTGACACCTGGGGGGCTGAGACCCAGTACTTC. The rearrangement joins TRBV12-3 or TRBV12-4 to TRBJ2-5; the D gene could be TRBD1 or TRBD2 (6 bases each). The CDR3 consists of 15 residues. Trimming left V 3 bases short and J 5 bases short, with 16 bases between.

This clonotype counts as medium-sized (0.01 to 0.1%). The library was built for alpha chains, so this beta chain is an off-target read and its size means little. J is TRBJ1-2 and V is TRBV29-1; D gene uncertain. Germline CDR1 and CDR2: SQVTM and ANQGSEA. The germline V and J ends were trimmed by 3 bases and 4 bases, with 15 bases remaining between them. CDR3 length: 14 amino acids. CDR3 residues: CSVDAPGTRYGYTF. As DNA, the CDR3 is TGCAGCGTTGACGCCCCCGGAACCCGCTATGGCTACACCTTC.

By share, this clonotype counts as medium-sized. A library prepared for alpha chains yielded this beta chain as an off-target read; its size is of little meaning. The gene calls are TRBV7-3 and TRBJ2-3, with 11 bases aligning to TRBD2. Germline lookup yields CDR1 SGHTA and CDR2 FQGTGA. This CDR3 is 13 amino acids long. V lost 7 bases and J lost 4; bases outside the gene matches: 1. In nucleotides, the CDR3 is TGTGCCAGCACGACTAGCGGGGCAGATACGCAGTATTTT. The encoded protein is CASTTSGADTQYF. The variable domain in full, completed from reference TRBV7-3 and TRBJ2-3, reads GAGVSQTPSNKVTEKGKYVELRCDPISGHTALYWYRQSLGQGPEFLIYFQGTGAADDSGLPNDRFFAVRPEGSVSTLKIQRTERGDSAVYLCASTTSGADTQYFGPGTRLTVL.

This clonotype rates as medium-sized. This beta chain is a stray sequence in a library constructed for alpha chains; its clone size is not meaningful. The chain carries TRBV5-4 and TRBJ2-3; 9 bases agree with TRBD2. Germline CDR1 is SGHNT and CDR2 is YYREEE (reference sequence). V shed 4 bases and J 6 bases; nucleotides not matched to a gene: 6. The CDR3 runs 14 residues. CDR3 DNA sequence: TGTGCCAGCAGCCTGCGGGGGGGCGGGGATACGCAGTATTTT. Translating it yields CASSLRGGGDTQYF. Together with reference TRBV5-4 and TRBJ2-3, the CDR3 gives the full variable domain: ETGVTQSPTHLIKTRGQQVTLRCSSQSGHNTVSWYQQALGQGPQFIFQYYREEENGRGNFPPRFSGLQFPNYSSELNVNALELDDSALYLCASSLRGGGDTQYFGPGTRLTVL.

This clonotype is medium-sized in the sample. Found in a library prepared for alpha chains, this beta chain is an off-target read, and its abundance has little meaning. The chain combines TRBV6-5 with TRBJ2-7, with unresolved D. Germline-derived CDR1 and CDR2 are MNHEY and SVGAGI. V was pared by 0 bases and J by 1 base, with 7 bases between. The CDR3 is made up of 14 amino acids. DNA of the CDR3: TGTGCCAGCAGTTACTCGATCATTTCCTACGAGCAGTACTTC. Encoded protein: CASSYSIISYEQYF.

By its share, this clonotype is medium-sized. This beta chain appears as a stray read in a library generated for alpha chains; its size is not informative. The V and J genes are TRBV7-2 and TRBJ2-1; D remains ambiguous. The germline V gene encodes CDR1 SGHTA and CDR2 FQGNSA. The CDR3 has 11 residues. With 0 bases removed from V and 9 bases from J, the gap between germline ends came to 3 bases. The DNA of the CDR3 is TGTGCCAGCAGCTTAGCTAGTGAGCAGTTCTTC. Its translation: CASSLASEQFF.

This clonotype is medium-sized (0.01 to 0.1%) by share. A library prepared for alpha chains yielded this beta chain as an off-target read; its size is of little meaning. The CDR3 here is CASSGGLGRSEQYF. CDR3 DNA: TGTGCCAGCAGTGGCGGACTAGGGCGGAGCGAGCAGTACTTC. The chain uses TRBV6-6 and TRBJ2-7; 7 bases fit TRBD2. The V gene's germline CDR1 is MNHNY and CDR2 SVGAGI (reference sequence). The ends lost 5 bases at V and 6 bases at J; junction bases unmatched: 10. CDR3 size: 14 residues.

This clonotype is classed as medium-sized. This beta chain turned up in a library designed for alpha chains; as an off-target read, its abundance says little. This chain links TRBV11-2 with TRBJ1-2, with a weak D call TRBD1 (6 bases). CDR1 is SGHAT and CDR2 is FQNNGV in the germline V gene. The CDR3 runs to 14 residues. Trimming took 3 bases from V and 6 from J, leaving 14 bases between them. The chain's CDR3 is CASSFTGTQDGYTF. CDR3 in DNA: TGTGCCAGCAGCTTCACCGGGACACAGGATGGCTACACCTTC.

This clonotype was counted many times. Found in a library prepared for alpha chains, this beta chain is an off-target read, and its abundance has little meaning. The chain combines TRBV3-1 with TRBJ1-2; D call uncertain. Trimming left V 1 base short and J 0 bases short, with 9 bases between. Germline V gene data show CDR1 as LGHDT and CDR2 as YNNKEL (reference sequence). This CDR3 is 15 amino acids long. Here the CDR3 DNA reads TGTGCCAGCAGCCAAGGAGGACTTACTAACTATGGCTACACCTTC. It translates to CASSQGGLTNYGYTF.

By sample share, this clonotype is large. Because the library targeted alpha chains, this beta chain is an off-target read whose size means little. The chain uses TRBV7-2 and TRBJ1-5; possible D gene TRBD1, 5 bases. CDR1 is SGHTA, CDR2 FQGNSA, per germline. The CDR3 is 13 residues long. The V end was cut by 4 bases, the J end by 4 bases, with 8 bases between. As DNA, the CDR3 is TGTGCCAGCAGCTGGGGACCGAATCAGCCCCAGCATTTT. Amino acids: CASSWGPNQPQHF.

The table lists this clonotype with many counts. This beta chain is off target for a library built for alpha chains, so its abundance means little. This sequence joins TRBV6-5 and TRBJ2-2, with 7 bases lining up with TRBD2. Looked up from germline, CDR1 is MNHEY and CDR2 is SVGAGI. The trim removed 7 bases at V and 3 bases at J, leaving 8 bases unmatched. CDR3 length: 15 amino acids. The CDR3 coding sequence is TGTGCCAGCATGTTCCGAGCGGGGTACACCGGGGAGCTGTTTTTT. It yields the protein CASMFRAGYTGELFF.

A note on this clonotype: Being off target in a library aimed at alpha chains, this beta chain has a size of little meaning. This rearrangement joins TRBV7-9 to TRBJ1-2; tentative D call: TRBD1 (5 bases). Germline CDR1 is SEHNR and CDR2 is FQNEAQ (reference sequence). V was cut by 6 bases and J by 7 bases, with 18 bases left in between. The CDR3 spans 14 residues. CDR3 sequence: CASSLIGQGLGYTF. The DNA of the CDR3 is TGTGCCAGCAGTTTAATAGGGCAGGGTCTTGGCTACACCTTC.

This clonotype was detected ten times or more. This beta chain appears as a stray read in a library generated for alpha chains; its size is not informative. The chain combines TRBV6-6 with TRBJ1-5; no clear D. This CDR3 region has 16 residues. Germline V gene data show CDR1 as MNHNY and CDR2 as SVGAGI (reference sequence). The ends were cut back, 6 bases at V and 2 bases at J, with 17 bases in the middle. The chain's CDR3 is CASSQILGKGNQPQHF. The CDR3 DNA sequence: TGTGCCAGCAGCCAAATTTTGGGGAAAGGCAATCAGCCCCAGCATTTT.

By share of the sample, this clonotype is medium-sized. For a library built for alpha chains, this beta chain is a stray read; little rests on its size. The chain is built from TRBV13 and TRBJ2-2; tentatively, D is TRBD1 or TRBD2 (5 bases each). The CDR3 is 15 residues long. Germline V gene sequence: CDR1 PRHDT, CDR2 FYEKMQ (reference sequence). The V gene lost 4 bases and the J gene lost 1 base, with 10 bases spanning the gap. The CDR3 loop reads CASSSGRRNTGELFF. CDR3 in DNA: TGTGCCAGCAGCTCGGGACGACGGAACACCGGGGAGCTGTTTTTT.

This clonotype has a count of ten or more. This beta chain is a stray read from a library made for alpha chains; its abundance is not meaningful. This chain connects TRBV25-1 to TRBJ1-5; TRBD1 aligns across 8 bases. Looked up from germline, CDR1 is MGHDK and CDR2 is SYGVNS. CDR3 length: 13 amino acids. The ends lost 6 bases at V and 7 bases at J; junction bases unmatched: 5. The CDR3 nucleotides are TGTGCCAGCAGGAGAGGACAGGGCCAGCCCCAGCATTTT. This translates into CASRRGQGQPQHF.

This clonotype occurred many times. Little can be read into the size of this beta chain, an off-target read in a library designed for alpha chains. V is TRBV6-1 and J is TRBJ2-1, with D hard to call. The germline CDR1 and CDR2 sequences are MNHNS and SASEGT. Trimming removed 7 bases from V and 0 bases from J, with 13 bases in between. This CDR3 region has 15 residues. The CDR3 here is CASKGSASSYNEQFF. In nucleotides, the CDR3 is TGTGCCAGCAAAGGGTCAGCCAGCTCCTACAATGAGCAGTTCTTC.

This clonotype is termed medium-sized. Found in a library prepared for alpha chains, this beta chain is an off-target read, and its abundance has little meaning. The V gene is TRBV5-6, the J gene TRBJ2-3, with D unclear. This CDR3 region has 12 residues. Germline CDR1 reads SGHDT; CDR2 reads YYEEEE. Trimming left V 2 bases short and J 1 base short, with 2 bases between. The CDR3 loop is CASSFGTDTQYF. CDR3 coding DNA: TGTGCCAGCAGCTTTGGCACAGATACGCAGTATTTT.

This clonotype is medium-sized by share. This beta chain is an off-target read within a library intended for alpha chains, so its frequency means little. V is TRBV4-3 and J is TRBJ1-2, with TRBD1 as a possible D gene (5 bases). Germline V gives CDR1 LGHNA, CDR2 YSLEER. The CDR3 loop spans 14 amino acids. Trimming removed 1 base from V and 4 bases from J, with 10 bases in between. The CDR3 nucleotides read TGCGCCAGCAGCCAAGTCCAGGGCGGCTATGGCTACACCTTC. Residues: CASSQVQGGYGYTF.